What follows are 16 T cell receptor beta chains derived from one specimen sequenced in a study of identical twins. TCRdb ran MiXCR on the 5' RACE reads and lists one entry per CDR3 protein. This table has roughly 230,000 distinct CDR3 sequences, about 8% appearing once. The same specimen was also included in a second study, on yellow fever vaccine responses in identical twins.

Sequencing was carried out using CD8+ T cells sorted from blood. The origin of the receptors is a woman aged 18 to 35 in good health.

This clonotype was seen at least ten times. The rearrangement links TRBV12-3 or TRBV12-4 to TRBJ2-3; perhaps TRBD1 as D (6 bases). The ends were cut back, 2 bases at V and 0 bases at J, with 9 bases in the middle. The CDR3 loop spans 15 amino acids. In DNA, the CDR3 is TGTGCCAGCAGTTTATGGGGGACAAGCACAGATACGCAGTATTTT. As protein: CASSLWGTSTDTQYF.

The chain joins TRBV2 to TRBJ1-1; perhaps TRBD1 as D (5 bases). CDR1 is SNHLY, CDR2 FYNNEI, per germline. The V gene lost 3 bases and the J gene lost 2 bases, with 13 bases spanning the gap. The CDR3 sequence is 15 residues long. In nucleotides, the CDR3 is TGTGCCAGCAGTGACGGTGGGCAGGGTAACACTGAAGCTTTCTTT. This encodes CASSDGGQGNTEAFF.

This clonotype has at least ten counts. The J gene is TRBJ2-7, the V gene TRBV21-1. TRBV21-1 is a recognized pseudogene. The CDR3 spans 14 residues. CDR3 nucleotide sequence: TGTGCCAGCAGCAAAGGTGATAGCTCCTACGAGCAGTACTTC. Its protein product is CASSKGDSSYEQYF.

This clonotype was recorded at least ten times. The rearrangement joins TRBV27 to TRBJ2-7; 7 nucleotides agree with TRBD2. The CDR3 length is 16 residues. Germline trimming cut 3 bases from V and 0 bases from J; bases unmatched to any gene: 8. CDR1 MNHEY and CDR2 SMNVEV come from the germline V gene (reference sequence). CDR3 region: CASSLMAGRTSYEQYF. CDR3 DNA: TGTGCCAGCAGTTTGATGGCCGGGAGGACCTCCTACGAGCAGTACTTC.

The gene calls are TRBV20-1 and TRBJ2-7, with 8 bases lining up with TRBD2. CDR3 length: 13 amino acids. V shed 6 bases, J shed 3 bases, and the junction held 7 bases outside the gene matches. Germline CDR1 is DFQATT and CDR2 is SNEGSKA (reference sequence). The CDR3 bases are TGCAGTGCCCACGGGCGGGAGGACTACGAGCAGTACTTC. Its translation is CSAHGREDYEQYF.

In this sample, this clonotype turned up a few times. The V gene is TRBV12-3 or TRBV12-4, the J gene TRBJ1-2; no clear D. There are 15 residues in the CDR3. V lost 4 bases, J lost 3 bases, and 15 bases lay in between. CDR3 bases: TGTGCCAGCAGTTGGCATGAAGACGGACACTATGGCTACACCTTC. As protein: CASSWHEDGHYGYTF.

This clonotype was recorded many times. J is TRBJ2-1 and V is TRBV10-3; possibly TRBD2 for D (6 bases). V was trimmed by 0 bases and J by 4 bases, leaving 10 bases between them. The CDR3 covers 15 residues. The germline gives CDR1 ENHRY, CDR2 SYGVKD. CDR3 sequence: CAISESVAAYNEQFF. The CDR3 DNA follows: TGTGCCATCAGTGAGTCGGTAGCGGCATACAATGAGCAGTTCTTC.

This clonotype was observed at least ten times. The chain recombines TRBV4-3 with TRBJ2-4; a possible D gene is TRBD2 (5 bases). Trimming took 0 bases from V and 0 from J, leaving 9 bases between them. Germline V gene lookup returns CDR1 LGHNA and CDR2 YSLEER. The CDR3 runs to 16 residues. This CDR3 reads CASSQEIGLAKNIQYF. CDR3 in DNA: TGCGCCAGCAGCCAAGAGATCGGACTAGCCAAAAACATTCAGTACTTC.

This clonotype was picked up a small number of times. The chain recombines TRBV11-2 with TRBJ2-7; 7 positions match TRBD1. From germline, CDR1 is SGHAT and CDR2 FQNNGV. With 3 bases clipped from V and 2 bases from J, the junction kept 4 bases outside the gene matches. This CDR3 has 14 amino acids. DNA for the CDR3: TGTGCCAGCAGCTTGGGACAGACTACCTACGAGCAGTACTTC. It translates to CASSLGQTTYEQYF.

Ten or more counts support this clonotype. The rearrangement joins TRBV6-4 to TRBJ2-6, with D possibly TRBD1 on 6 matching bases. V dropped 3 bases and J dropped 0 bases, with 9 bases sitting between them. There are 16 residues in the CDR3. The germline gives CDR1 MRHNA, CDR2 SNTAGT. Here the CDR3 DNA reads TGTGCCAGCAGTGAGGAACAGGGCTCTGGGGCCAACGTCCTGACTTTC. Amino acid sequence: CASSEEQGSGANVLTF.

This clonotype was counted ten times or more. The V gene is TRBV7-2, the J gene TRBJ2-1; TRBD2 matches 8 bases. CDR1 and CDR2 (germline): SGHTA, FQGNSA. V dropped 4 bases and J dropped 9; count of bases not matched to a gene: 8. CDR3 size: 14 residues. This chain's CDR3 is CASSSGLEIPEQFF. CDR3 coding DNA: TGTGCCAGCAGCTCGGGACTAGAGATCCCTGAGCAGTTCTTC.

This clonotype occurred a few times. The chain is built from TRBV29-1 and TRBJ2-7, with D hard to call. Trimming took off 7 bases at V and 6 bases at J, with 25 bases between the two ends. CDR3 length: 15 residues. CDR1 and CDR2 from the germline V gene are SQVTM and ANQGSEA. CDR3 in amino acids: CSGILGGGPVGEQYF. In DNA form, the CDR3 reads TGCAGCGGGATACTGGGTGGCGGACCCGTGGGCGAGCAGTACTTC.

V gene TRBV11-2 combines with J gene TRBJ2-7; TRBD1 matches at 9 bases. Germline V gives CDR1 SGHAT, CDR2 FQNNGV. J was trimmed by 8 bases and V by 6 bases; bases with no gene match: 11. This CDR3 is 14 amino acids long. The CDR3 DNA is TGTGCCAGCAGTCCAAAAACAGGGGGCGGTAAGCAGTACTTC. Protein sequence: CASSPKTGGGKQYF.

This clonotype was found a few times. This CDR3 is CAWSGTSGAHEQYF. The CDR3 nucleotides are TGTGCCTGGAGTGGTACTAGCGGGGCCCACGAGCAGTACTTC. The rearrangement links TRBV30 to TRBJ2-7, with 10 bases lining up with TRBD2. In germline, CDR1 is GTSNPN, CDR2 SVGIG (reference sequence). This CDR3 is built from 14 residues. Germline trimming cut 1 base from V and 5 bases from J; bases unmatched to any gene: 5.

This clonotype was counted a few times. The gene calls are TRBV11-1 and TRBJ2-1, with 8 bases fitting TRBD2. V was pared by 3 bases and J by 9 bases, with 19 bases of the junction left unmatched. Germline CDR1 and CDR2: SGHAT and FQDESV (reference sequence). The CDR3 is 18 residues long. This chain's CDR3 is CASSFRVAVPGGDTEQFF. CDR3 coding DNA: TGTGCCAGCAGCTTCCGGGTAGCCGTTCCGGGGGGGGACACTGAGCAGTTCTTC.

Only a few counts were recorded for this clonotype. This chain connects TRBV14 to TRBJ2-1, with D uncertain. This CDR3 region has 12 residues. CDR1 SGHDN and CDR2 FVKESK come from the germline V gene. The V end lost 4 bases, the J end lost 8 bases, and 9 bases lay between the germline ends. Written as DNA, the CDR3 is TGTGCCAGCAGCCGAGACTTTTATGAGCAGTTCTTC. This translates into CASSRDFYEQFF.